This TCR beta chain was sequenced in a study of T cell responses to AZD1222 COVID-19 vaccine. Study at large: Pooling covered second doses at about 4 or about 12 weeks. Overall study findings and caveats: Per reports, nearly half of all spike-specific TCRs target regions that are unmutated in variants. Mostly white British, mostly female donors; authors suggested clonal diversity may be underestimated.

The length of the CDR3 is 15 residues. V dropped 3 bases and J dropped 3 bases, with 13 bases sitting between them. In germline, CDR1 is MNHEY, CDR2 SVGEGT. Libraries were prepared by immunoSEQ multiplex PCR; TCRdb keeps only in-frame clonotypes and omits some of them. The sample comprises 90,000 to 150,000 clones, 70% to 90% of which are singletons, and about 6.2% rests with the top ten. This clone has a single count. The antigen remains unidentified. This rearrangement joins TRBV6-2 or TRBV6-3 to TRBJ2-3, with D maybe TRBD2 (6 bases). The receptor was isolated from an adult in good health. The source material was peripheral blood, sampled on day 0 of AZD1222 vaccination. The DNA of the CDR3 is TGTGCCAGCAGTTATTGGTCGGGAGAAACAGATACGCAGTATTTT. Translation gives CASSYWSGETDTQYF.